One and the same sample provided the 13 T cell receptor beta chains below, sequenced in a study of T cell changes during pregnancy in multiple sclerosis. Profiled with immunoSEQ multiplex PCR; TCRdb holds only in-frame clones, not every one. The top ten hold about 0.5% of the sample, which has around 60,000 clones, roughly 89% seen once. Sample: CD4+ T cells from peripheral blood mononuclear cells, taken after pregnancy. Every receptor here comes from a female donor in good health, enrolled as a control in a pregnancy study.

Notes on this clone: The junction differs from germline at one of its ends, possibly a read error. The CDR3 coding sequence is TGTGCTAGCAGCTTCAGCGGGGGGGACGGAGAGACCCAGTACTTC. Residues: CASSFSGGDGETQYF. This sequence joins TRBV7-7 and TRBJ2-5; 10 bases line up with TRBD2. Germline assignment: CDR1 SSHAT and CDR2 FNYEAQ (reference sequence). There are 15 residues in the CDR3. Combining the CDR3 with reference TRBV7-7 and TRBJ2-5 gives the whole variable domain GAGVSQSPRYKVTKRGQDVTLRCDPISSHATLYWYQQALGQGPEFLTYFNYEAQPDKSGLPSDRFSAERPEGSISTLTIQRTEQRDSAMYRCASSFSGGDGETQYFGPGTRLLVL.

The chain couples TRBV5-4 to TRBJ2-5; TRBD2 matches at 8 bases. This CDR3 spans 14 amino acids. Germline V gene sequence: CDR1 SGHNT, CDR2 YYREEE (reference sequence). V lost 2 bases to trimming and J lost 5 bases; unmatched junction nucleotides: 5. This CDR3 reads CASSFGGDRETQYF. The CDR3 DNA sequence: TGTGCCAGCAGCTTCGGGGGGGATAGGGAGACCCAGTACTTC.

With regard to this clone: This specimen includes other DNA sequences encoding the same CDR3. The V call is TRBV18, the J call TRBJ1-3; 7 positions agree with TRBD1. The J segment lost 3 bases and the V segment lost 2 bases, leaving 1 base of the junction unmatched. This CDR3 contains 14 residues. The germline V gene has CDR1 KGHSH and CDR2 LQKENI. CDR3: CASSPGTVGNTIYF. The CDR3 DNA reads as TGTGCCAGCTCACCAGGGACAGTTGGAAACACCATATATTTT.

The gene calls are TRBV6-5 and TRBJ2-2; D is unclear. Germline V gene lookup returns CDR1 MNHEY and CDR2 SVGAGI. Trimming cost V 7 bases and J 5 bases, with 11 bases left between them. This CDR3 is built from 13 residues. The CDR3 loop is CASNGVNTGELFF. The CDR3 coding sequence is TGTGCCAGCAACGGAGTGAATACCGGGGAGCTGTTTTTT.

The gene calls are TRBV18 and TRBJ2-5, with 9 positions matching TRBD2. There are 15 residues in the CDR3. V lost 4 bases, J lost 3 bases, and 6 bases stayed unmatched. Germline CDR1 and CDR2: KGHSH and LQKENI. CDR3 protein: CASSLQRGVEETQYF. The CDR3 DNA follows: TGTGCCAGCTCACTACAGCGGGGGGTAGAAGAGACCCAGTACTTC.

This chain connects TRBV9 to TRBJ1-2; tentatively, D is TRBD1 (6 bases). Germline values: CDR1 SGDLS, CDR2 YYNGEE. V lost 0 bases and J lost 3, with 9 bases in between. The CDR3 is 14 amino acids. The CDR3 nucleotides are TGTGCCAGCAGCGTAGCCAGGGGAGACTATGGCTACACCTTC. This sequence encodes CASSVARGDYGYTF.

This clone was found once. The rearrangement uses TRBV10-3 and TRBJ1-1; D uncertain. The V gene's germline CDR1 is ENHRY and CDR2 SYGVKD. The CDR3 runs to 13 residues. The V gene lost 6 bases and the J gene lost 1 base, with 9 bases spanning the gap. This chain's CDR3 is CAIRQAPNTEAFF. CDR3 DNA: TGTGCCATCAGGCAGGCGCCGAACACTGAAGCTTTCTTT.

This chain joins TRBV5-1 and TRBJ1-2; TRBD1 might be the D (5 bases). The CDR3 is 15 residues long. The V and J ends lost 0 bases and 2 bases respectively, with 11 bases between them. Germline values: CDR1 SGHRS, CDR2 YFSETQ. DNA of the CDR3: TGCGCCAGCAGCTTGGAGGCGGACACCAACTATGGCTACACCTTC. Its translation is CASSLEADTNYGYTF.

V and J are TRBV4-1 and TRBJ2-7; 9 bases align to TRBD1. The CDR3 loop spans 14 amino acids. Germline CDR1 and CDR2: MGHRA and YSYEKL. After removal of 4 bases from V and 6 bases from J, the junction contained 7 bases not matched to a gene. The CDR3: CASSRPGQGGEQYF. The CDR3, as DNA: TGCGCCAGCAGCCGGCCGGGACAGGGAGGCGAGCAGTACTTC.

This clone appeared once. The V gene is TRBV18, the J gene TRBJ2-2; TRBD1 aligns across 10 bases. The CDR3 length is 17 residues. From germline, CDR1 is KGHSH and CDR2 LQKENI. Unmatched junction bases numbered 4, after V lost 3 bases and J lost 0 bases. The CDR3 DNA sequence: TGTGCCAGCTCACCCCGGGACAGGGGATCGAACACCGGGGAGCTGTTTTTT. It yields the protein CASSPRDRGSNTGELFF. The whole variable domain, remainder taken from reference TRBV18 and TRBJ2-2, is NAGVMQNPRHLVRRRGQEARLRCSPMKGHSHVYWYRQLPEEGLKFMVYLQKENIIDESGMPKERFSAEFPKEGPSILRIQQVVRGDSAAYFCASSPRDRGSNTGELFFGEGSRLTVL.

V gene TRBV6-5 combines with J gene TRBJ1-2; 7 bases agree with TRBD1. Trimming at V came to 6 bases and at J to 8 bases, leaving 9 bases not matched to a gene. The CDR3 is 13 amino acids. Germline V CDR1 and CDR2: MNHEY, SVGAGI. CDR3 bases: TGTGCCAGCAGCCCCCAGGGGGTCGGAGGCTACACCTTC. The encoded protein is CASSPQGVGGYTF.

The chain's CDR3 is CASSSQGYTEAFF. In DNA form, the CDR3 reads TGCGCCAGCAGCTCCCAGGGGTACACTGAAGCTTTCTTT. V gene TRBV5-1 combines with J gene TRBJ1-1, with D tentatively TRBD1 (6 bases). Germline loops: CDR1 SGHRS, CDR2 YFSETQ. The CDR3 sequence is 13 residues long. Deletions cut 3 bases from V and 3 bases from J, with 9 bases between. Supplemented by reference TRBV5-1 and TRBJ1-1, the full variable domain reads KAGVTQTPRYLIKTRGQQVTLSCSPISGHRSVSWYQQTPGQGLQFLFEYFSETQRNKGNFPGRFSGRQFSNSRSEMNVSTLELGDSALYLCASSSQGYTEAFFGQGTRLTVV.

The CDR3 sequence: CASSPTHQWAGGSDTQYF. The CDR3 region has the DNA TGTGCCAGCAGCCCAACCCACCAGTGGGCGGGGGGGTCCGATACGCAGTATTTT. The chain carries TRBV5-6 and TRBJ2-3; TRBD2 aligns across 9 bases. The CDR3 spans 18 residues. The V gene end was trimmed by 4 bases and the J gene end by 6 bases; junction bases not matched to a gene: 18. Germline V lookup: CDR1 SGHDT, CDR2 YYEEEE. Full variable domain (missing parts from reference TRBV5-6 and TRBJ2-3): DAGVTQSPTHLIKTRGQQVTLRCSPKSGHDTVSWYQQALGQGPQFIFQYYEEEERQRGNFPDRFSGHQFPNYSSELNVNALLLGDSALYLCASSPTHQWAGGSDTQYFGPGTRLTVL.